The present T cell receptor (beta chain) was sequenced within a study of identical twins (dated by TCRdb to 2016 to 2017). Study-wide context: The study deep-sequenced TCR alpha and beta repertoires from monozygotic twins, unrelated adults of various ages and cord blood to test whether fetal clonotypes persist. Replicate twin experiments were performed at different times using different library preparation protocols to rule out contamination. Overall results and qualifications from the work: Compared with coincidental sharing between unrelated individuals, out-of-frame TCR alpha sequences shared between twins showed an excess of sequences with low generation probability. Because the same donors could not be followed over many years, the conclusions relied on cross-sectional statistical analysis. Invariant T cells such as MAIT and iNKT could partly confound zero-insertion analyses, though diverse VJ usage argued against this for most clonotypes. In beta out-of-frame sequences, excess twin sharing was weaker, because having fewer shared sequences lowered the signal-to-noise ratio. Fewer insertions were carried by abundant cord blood beta clonotypes, a similar but weaker trend appeared in young adult naive repertoires, and no such trend appeared in memory repertoires. Recombination models systematically underestimated out-of-frame TCR alpha sharing in monozygotic twins but agreed with sharing between unrelated individuals.

The CDR3 runs 15 residues from the cysteine to the phenylalanine. The only DNA kept is the CDR3, 45 bases in frame from the first base. V is cut back by 5 bases and J by 4 bases, with 9 bases in the junction unmatched. According to the germline V gene (reference sequence), CDR1 reads SEHNR and CDR2 reads FQNEAQ. Remarks on this clonotype: This clone's antigen is unknown. Qualities for individual bases were not recorded, and no much larger clone is one base off.

Every donor in the study was a healthy Caucasian. The twin cohort comprised three pairs of female monozygotic twins, all aged roughly 18 to 30 years. Positive isolation kits from Invitrogen were used to isolate CD4+ and CD8+ T cell populations. Library generation was performed with 5' RACE. Data came from an Illumina HiSeq 2000. A universal primer binding site was introduced by template switching, and a unique molecular identifier was present in the final cDNA, enabling accurate counting of TCR cDNA molecules. First-strand cDNA for TCR alpha and beta chains was synthesized from specific primers in the conserved constant-segment region. To control for contamination, every cDNA library was double barcoded, receiving both a SMART-Mk sample barcode and Illumina barcodes. Two successive PCR steps introduced TruSeq adapter sequences along with Illumina sample barcodes. Sequencing of the TCR alpha and beta cDNA libraries was done on the Illumina HiSeq platform using custom primers. The authors' analysis ran thus. Unique molecular identifiers were extracted from raw reads with MiGEC, and CDR3 positions were determined with MiXCR. Recombination models were inferred per individual with the repgenHMM and IGoR tools using an EM algorithm. The tcR package in R was used for shared clonotype analysis, with sharing normalized by the product of cloneset sizes. To study raw recombination free of thymic and clonal selection effects, out-of-frame nonproductive sequences were analyzed. TCRdb took the public reads, trimmed them with fastp at Q25, ran MiXCR for clone calling and kept in-frame beta chains. Each CDR3 protein gets just one entry, which takes the most common genes and DNA from the rows behind it. The V and J calls here are based on TCRdb, not the publication. This sample lists approximately 500,000 distinct CDR3 sequences; 20% to 25% were detected once. About 2.7% of the sample comes from the top ten.

The same sample was also studied in work on T cells expressing NK-cell markers. The second study also describes: Three sorted T-cell subsets (CD3+CD56+NKG2C+, CD3+CD56+NKG2C- and CD3+CD56-NKG2C+) from about 8 donors had their TCR beta-chain repertoires profiled. Among the eight sequenced donors, only one was HCMV-seronegative, while the other seven were HCMV-seropositive. To restrict sorting to alphabetaTCR-expressing T cells, an anti-gammadeltaTCR antibody was added in several experiments. In over five donors, the dominant CD3+CD56+NKG2C+ clonotypes were among the top 10 CD8+ clonotypes and accounted for about 1.0-7.5% of CD8+ T cells. Those dominant clonotypes were again the most abundant among CD3+CD56-NKG2C+ cells in several donors, at 28.3-60.1%. Whether the expanded NKG2C-expressing T cell clones were specific for HCMV antigens remained unclear. All eight donors whose samples were sequenced were randomly selected healthy volunteers, three of them men and five women. HCMV serostatus was determined by detecting HCMV-specific IgG in serum with a commercial ELISA kit. Reads were demultiplexed and grouped by UMI with MIGEC, and clonotypes were assembled and quantified with MiTCR. To remove erroneous sequences, TCR cDNA sequences were retained only when supported by two or more reads. Downstream repertoire analysis used the tcR package, and clonotypes were matched across fractions by CDR3 nucleotide sequence plus V segment. VDJmatch was used to annotate antigen specificity against VDJdb, with one amino acid substitution in CDR3 allowed.

Material for sequencing was CD4+ T cells sorted from blood. The chain was built from TRBV7-9 and TRBJ1-1, and 8 junction bases match TRBD1. The receptor comes from a woman aged 18-35 years in good health. The CDR3: CASSPRGHLSTEAFF. The DNA reads as follows: TGTGCCAGCAGCCCCAGGGGGCATTTGAGCACTGAAGCTTTCTTT. Joined to the reference TRBV7-9 and TRBJ1-1 proteins, this CDR3 gives the full variable domain: DTGVSQNPRHKITKRGQNVTFRCDPISEHNRLYWYRQTLGQGPEFLTYFQNEAQLEKSRLLSDRFSAERPKGSFSTLEIQRTEQGDSAMYLCASSPRGHLSTEAFFGQGTRLTVV.